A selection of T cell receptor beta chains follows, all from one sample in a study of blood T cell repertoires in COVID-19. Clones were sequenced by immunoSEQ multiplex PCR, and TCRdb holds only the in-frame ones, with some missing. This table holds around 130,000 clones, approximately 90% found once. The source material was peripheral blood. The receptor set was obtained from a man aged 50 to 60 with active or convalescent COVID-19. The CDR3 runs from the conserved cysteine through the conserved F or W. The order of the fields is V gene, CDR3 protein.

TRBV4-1 CASSQAGYGYTF
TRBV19 CASSGGDWETQYF
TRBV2 CASRSPTSGGSSTDTQYF
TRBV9 CASSVVAGAYNEQFF
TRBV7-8 CASSLGVAEAGGELFF
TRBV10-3 CATQDRPGIEQYF
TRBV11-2 CASSAGEGGEQYF
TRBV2 CASSELTGDIYGYTF
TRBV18 CASSDRDRDNSPLHF
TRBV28 CASGHTHEQYF
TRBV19 CASSEGAGTGGTDTQYF
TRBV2 CASRGTGGLGQPQHF
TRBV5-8 CASSLVVGRTSPYNEQFF
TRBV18 CASSPLRGRGGTEAFF
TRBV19 CASSLGRGSSGNTIYF
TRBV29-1 CSGVTGTAPPREQYF
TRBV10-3 CAISEVGLAGADTQYF
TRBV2 CASSPEGGVDTQYF
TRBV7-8 CASSSRDRGAGTEAFF
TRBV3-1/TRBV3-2 CASSRDTSSYNEQFF
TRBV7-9 CASSRTSGRNNEQFF
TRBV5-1 CASSAGTGSSYEQYF
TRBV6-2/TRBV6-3 CASSYGPVLGPQHF
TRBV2 CASSEAPDSIAKNIQYF
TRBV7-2 CASSLEGLGYNEQFF
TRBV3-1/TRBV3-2 CASSQVSGLGGIAGVSEQFF
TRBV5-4 CASSLGGGQNYGYTF
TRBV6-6 CASRGDRGLKIIQYF
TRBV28 CASMREKFTDTQYF
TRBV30 CAWSLAGTYNEQFF
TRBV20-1 CSASPARLAGGVTDTQYF
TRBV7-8 CASSLSWWTGRGNTGELFF
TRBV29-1 CSVGVTGGDYGYTF
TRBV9 CASSVVEWTEAFF
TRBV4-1 CASSQVPQGGINTGELFF
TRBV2 CASMGTASREQYF
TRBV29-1 CSVEVLPGKGETQYF
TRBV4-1 CASSREATGGGETQYF
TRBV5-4 CASSQYTGRDTEAFF
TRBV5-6 CASSLGPRGLDTQYF
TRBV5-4 CASSTGLAGELAYEQYF
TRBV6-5 CASSYVRIGEQFF
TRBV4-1 CASSLGGYEQYF
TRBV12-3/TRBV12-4 CASSFGGDYEQYF
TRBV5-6 CASSWGQRTYEQYF
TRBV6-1 CASSEGQGIDIGELFF